This T cell receptor (beta chain) was recovered during a study of cytomegalovirus exposure and HLA in healthy donors. Amplification used 60 Vbeta primers and 13 Jbeta primers. The assay was immunoSEQ multiplex PCR, and TCRdb's table has in-frame clones only and misses some. This table has some 200,000 clones, roughly 73% appearing once. This clone was recorded only once. Per the germline V gene, CDR1 is LNHDA and CDR2 is SQIVND (reference sequence). The germline V and J ends were trimmed by 3 bases and 1 base, with 12 bases remaining between them. The CDR3 spans 15 residues. This TCR was sampled from a female donor in good health and CMV-seronegative. The chain combines TRBV19 with TRBJ1-1; maybe TRBD1 (5 bases). Sequenced material: PBMCs. CDR3 nucleotides: TGTGCCAGTAGTATCCCGGCAGGGTCGAACACTGAAGCTTTCTTT. It specifies CASSIPAGSNTEAFF.